These 10 T cell receptor beta chains originate from one sample sequenced in a study of T cell clonality in common variable immunodeficiency. Produced via immunoSEQ multiplex PCR; TCRdb's table is partial and in-frame only. The sample is made up of over 35,000 clones, none counted only once. The sequenced material came from peripheral blood mononuclear cells. The receptors shown here come from a person between 18 and 75 years old in good health.

This clone was counted at least ten times. CDR3 in amino acids: CASSPDRSSYEQYF. Partial CDR3 DNA: TGCGCCAGCAGCCCTGACAGGTCCTCCTACGAG. This chain joins TRBV5-1 and TRBJ2-7; weak D call: TRBD1 (6 bases). From the germline J gene comes the end of the CDR3, since the read stops 3 residues before it. This CDR3 is built from 14 residues. V was cut by 4 bases and J by 0 bases, with 11 bases left in between. From germline, CDR1 is SGHRS and CDR2 YFSETQ.

By share, this clone counts as medium-sized. From the germline J gene comes the end of the CDR3, since the read stops 3 residues before it. The genes are TRBV30 and TRBJ1-6; D possibly corresponds to TRBD1 (6 bases). With 2 bases removed from V and 8 bases from J, the gap between germline ends came to 16 bases. Germline CDR1 GTSNPN, CDR2 SVGIG (reference sequence). The CDR3 extends over 15 amino acids. This CDR3 is CAWSIVGQGYSPLHF. CDR3 DNA, as far as it was read: TGTGCCTGGAGTATCGTGGGGCAGGGGTATTCACCC.

Ten or more counts support this clone. CDR3 DNA (partial): TGTGCCAGTACGTCGGACAGCCCCTACGAG. This encodes CASTSDSPYE. The entire CDR3 protein is CASTSDSPYEQYF. J is TRBJ2-7 and V is TRBV19; D is possibly TRBD1 (6 bases). The read terminates 3 residues before the CDR3 end, so the remaining end is supplied by the germline J gene. The CDR3 totals 13 residues. The ends were cut back, 7 bases at V and 2 bases at J, with 12 bases in the middle. Germline V gene sequence: CDR1 LNHDA, CDR2 SQIVND (reference sequence).

Ten or more counts support this clone. The read stops 3 residues short of the end of the CDR3; the missing end is completed from the germline J gene. This chain uses TRBV5-1 with TRBJ1-1, with 7 bases fitting TRBD1. Trimming at V came to 3 bases and at J to 1 base, leaving 9 bases not matched to a gene. The germline CDR1 and CDR2 sequences are SGHRS and YFSETQ. There are 16 residues in the CDR3. CDR3 sequence reads: CASSYTGVLRNTEAFF. The CDR3 DNA, read in part, is TGCGCCAGCAGCTACACAGGGGTTTTGCGGAACACTGAA.

This clone was picked up many times. The read comes to an end 3 residues before the CDR3 does, leaving the germline J gene to fill in the end. The chain couples TRBV11-3 to TRBJ2-7, with 7 bases that match TRBD1. Germline CDR1 is SGHNT and CDR2 is YENEEA. The CDR3 covers 14 residues. Trimming removed 4 bases from V and 3 bases from J; junction bases left unmatched: 6. The sequenced part of the CDR3 DNA is TGTGCCAGCAGCTCGAACAGGGGACGCTACGAG. This encodes CASSSNRGRYE. The entire CDR3 is CASSSNRGRYEQYF.

This clone was detected ten times or more. The CDR3 is cut off 3 residues early in the read; its end comes from the germline J gene. The chain uses TRBV6-1 and TRBJ2-3, with TRBD1 identical over 7 bases. Germline-derived CDR1 and CDR2 are MNHNS and SASEGT. Losses at the gene ends were 0 bases for V and 4 bases for J; bases not matched to a gene: 4. The CDR3 totals 15 residues. The CDR3 region is CASSEAEGGPDTQYF. CDR3 bases read: TGTGCCAGCAGTGAAGCGGAAGGGGGCCCAGATACG.

This clone has a count of ten or more. The read terminates 3 residues ahead of where the CDR3 ends, so the germline J gene completes it. The rearrangement uses TRBV12-3 or TRBV12-4 and TRBJ1-2; maybe TRBD1 (6 bases). The V and J ends lost 3 bases and 4 bases respectively, with 9 bases between them. This CDR3 region has 13 residues. CDR3 sequence: CASSLGRGYGYTF. Incomplete CDR3 DNA: TGTGCCAGCAGTTTGGGCAGGGGCTATGGC.

This clone was detected many times. The CDR3 extends 3 residues past the end of the read, so its final part is completed from the germline J gene. The chain combines TRBV11-2 with TRBJ1-1; D is undetermined. Germline-derived CDR1 and CDR2 are SGHAT and FQNNGV. The CDR3 has 14 residues. V lost 8 bases and J 3 bases, leaving 16 bases between the germline ends. The CDR3 reads CASSSQAYYTEAFF. The covered CDR3 bases are TGTGCCAGCTCCAGCCAGGCATATTACACTGAA.

Many counts were recorded for this clone. The read ends 3 residues before the CDR3 terminus; that terminus is restored from the germline J gene. The chain employs TRBV6-2 or TRBV6-3 and TRBJ2-7; D perhaps matches TRBD1 (5 bases). The ends were cut back, 6 bases at V and 4 bases at J, with 16 bases in the middle. CDR1 MNHEY and CDR2 SVGEGT come from the germline V gene. CDR3 length: 14 residues. CDR3 loop: CASSPRGETYEQYF. CDR3 DNA (partial): TGTGCCAGCAGCCCAAGGGGCGAAACTTACGAG.

In its sample, this clone ranks as medium-sized. The sequenced fragment ends 3 residues before the CDR3 boundary, so the rest is inferred from the germline J gene. The J gene is TRBJ2-1, the V gene TRBV7-8; D is ambiguous. V lost 4 bases to trimming and J lost 5 bases, with 6 bases between them. The CDR3 loop spans 12 amino acids. From germline, CDR1 is SGHVS and CDR2 FQNEAQ. The CDR3 spells CASSYINNEQFF. The part of the CDR3 DNA that was read is TGTGCCAGCAGCTACATCAACAATGAG. Full variable domain (rest looked up from reference TRBV7-8 and TRBJ2-1): GAGVSQSPRYKVAKRGQDVALRCDPISGHVSLFWYQQALGQGPEFLTYFQNEAQLDKSGLPSDRFFAERPEGSVSTLKIQRTQQEDSAVYLCASSYINNEQFFGPGTRLTVL.